The 10 T cell receptor beta chains listed next were all sequenced from one sample in a study of human thymus T cells (dated by TCRdb to about 2020). The thymus tissue came from surgical resects taken out during corrective cardiac surgery. Libraries were built with the immunoSEQ multiplex PCR assay. TCRdb took over this immuneACCESS table, retaining in-frame rearrangements with V and J assigned. Such tables are incomplete; in checked studies, under half of the missing clones stem from an unresolved V gene, and the remainder is unexplained. Present in this sample are about 78,000 clones, around 96% of which were seen just once. Of the sample, 0.031% is held by the ten largest clones. Input material: thymus tissue. These receptors all stem from a boy less than two years old with a congenital heart defect but otherwise immunologically healthy.

This chain links TRBV5-1 with TRBJ2-7, with D perhaps assigned TRBD1 or TRBD2 (5 bases each). Trimming removed 1 base from V and 3 bases from J, with 11 bases in between. This CDR3 contains 14 residues. The germline V gene encodes CDR1 SGHRS and CDR2 YFSETQ. The CDR3 DNA follows: TGCGCCAGCAGCTTGTGGGGGAGAGGCTACGAGCAGTACTTC. It yields the protein CASSLWGRGYEQYF. Supplemented by reference TRBV5-1 and TRBJ2-7, the full variable domain reads KAGVTQTPRYLIKTRGQQVTLSCSPISGHRSVSWYQQTPGQGLQFLFEYFSETQRNKGNFPGRFSGRQFSNSRSEMNVSTLELGDSALYLCASSLWGRGYEQYFGPGTRLTVT.

Written as DNA, the CDR3 is TGCAGTGCCCTCGCCTACGAGCAGTACTTC. Its protein is CSALAYEQYF. The V call is TRBV20-1, the J call TRBJ2-7; no reliable D call. Germline CDR1 and CDR2: DFQATT and SNEGSKA (reference sequence). The CDR3 runs to 10 residues. V was pared by 6 bases and J by 2 bases, with 5 bases between.

V and J are TRBV11-2 and TRBJ2-1, with no clear D. The V end lost 5 bases, the J end lost 1 base, and 6 bases lay between the germline ends. Per germline, CDR1 SGHAT and CDR2 FQNNGV. CDR3 length equals 13 residues. CDR3: CASSLRSYNEQFF. The CDR3 bases are TGTGCCAGCAGCCTACGTTCCTACAATGAGCAGTTCTTC.

V usage is TRBV7-9 and J usage is TRBJ2-3, with 9 bases lining up with TRBD1. J was trimmed by 2 bases and V by 2 bases; bases with no gene match: 8. The CDR3 totals 17 residues. The germline V gene encodes CDR1 SEHNR and CDR2 FQNEAQ (reference sequence). DNA for the CDR3: TGTGCCAGCAGCTTACCCTGGGACAGGGAGAACACAGATACGCAGTATTTT. Its translation is CASSLPWDRENTDTQYF.

The J gene is TRBJ2-3, the V gene TRBV19, with TRBD1 matching over 10 bases. The CDR3 contains 13 residues. Germline loops: CDR1 LNHDA, CDR2 SQIVND (reference sequence). With V trimmed by 7 bases and J by 4 bases, 2 bases remained unmatched. CDR3 protein: CASIGQGADTQYF. CDR3 in DNA: TGTGCCAGTATAGGACAGGGGGCAGATACGCAGTATTTT.

The gene calls are TRBV5-1 and TRBJ2-7, with a weak D call TRBD1 (5 bases). Germline CDR1 SGHRS, CDR2 YFSETQ. The CDR3 is 15 amino acids. V was shortened by 0 bases and J by 2 bases, with 12 bases between the two germline ends. CDR3 in DNA: TGCGCCAGCAGCTTGGGGCAGGGATTGACCTACGAGCAGTACTTC. This encodes CASSLGQGLTYEQYF.

This clone was detected only a few times. This chain connects TRBV7-9 to TRBJ1-2; 7 bases match TRBD1. The CDR3 length is 14 residues. The germline CDR1 and CDR2 sequences are SEHNR and FQNEAQ (reference sequence). V lost 2 bases and J lost 8; bases outside the gene matches: 8. CDR3 sequence (DNA): TGTGCCAGCAGCTTAATCAACCGGGACAGAGGCTACACCTTC. The encoded protein is CASSLINRDRGYTF.

This clone occurred once. The rearrangement joins TRBV30 to TRBJ1-6; D might be TRBD1 (6 bases). V was shortened by 2 bases and J by 0 bases, with 11 bases between the two germline ends. Germline V gene sequence: CDR1 GTSNPN, CDR2 SVGIG (reference sequence). The CDR3 consists of 16 residues. CDR3 sequence (DNA): TGTGCCTGGAGTTGGGGGGGCCCCTCCTATAATTCACCCCTCCACTTT. Translation: CAWSWGGPSYNSPLHF.

The gene calls are TRBV29-1 and TRBJ2-7, with a tentative D call TRBD1 (5 bases). Per the germline V gene, CDR1 is SQVTM and CDR2 is ANQGSEA. Trimming cost V 6 bases and J 1 base, with 10 bases left between them. The CDR3 has 12 amino acids. CDR3 coding DNA: TGCAGCGTACAGGCTTCGTCCTACGAGCAGTACTTC. As protein: CSVQASSYEQYF.

The chain carries TRBV4-3 and TRBJ1-4; D may be TRBD1 (6 bases). CDR1 is LGHNA, CDR2 YSLEER, per germline. The CDR3 has 17 residues. V lost 0 bases, J lost 8 bases, and 19 bases lay in between. CDR3 amino acids: CASSQDTPTGGREKLFF. The CDR3 region has the DNA TGCGCCAGCAGCCAAGATACCCCGACAGGTGGAAGAGAAAAACTGTTTTTT.